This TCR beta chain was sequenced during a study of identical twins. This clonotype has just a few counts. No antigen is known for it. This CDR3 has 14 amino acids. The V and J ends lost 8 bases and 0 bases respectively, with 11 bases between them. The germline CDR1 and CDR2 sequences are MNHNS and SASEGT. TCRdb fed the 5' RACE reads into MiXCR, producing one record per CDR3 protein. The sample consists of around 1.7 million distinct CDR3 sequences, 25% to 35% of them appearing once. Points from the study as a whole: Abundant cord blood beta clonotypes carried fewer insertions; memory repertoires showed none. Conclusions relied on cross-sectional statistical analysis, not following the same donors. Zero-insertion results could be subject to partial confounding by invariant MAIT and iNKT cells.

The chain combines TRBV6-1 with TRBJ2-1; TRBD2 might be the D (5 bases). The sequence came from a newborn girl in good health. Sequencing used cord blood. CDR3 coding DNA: TGTGCCAGCTTGGACTTCCTCTCCTACAATGAGCAGTTCTTC. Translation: CASLDFLSYNEQFF.